This TCR beta chain was recorded in a study of blood T cell repertoires in COVID-19. About the study: Acute-phase and convalescent COVID-19 samples originated in the United States, Italy and Spain. PBMCs, B-cell-depleted T cells, or T cells provided the cDNA or gDNA that made up the material.

Seattle participants joined during active infection and were tracked over time. Under the authors' procedure: The assay estimated nucleated cells by amplifying reference gene primers. Assay used: immunoSEQ multiplex PCR; TCRdb lists only in-frame clones, some missing. V, J and clone size derive from that table, while D and trimming were established from the DNA sequence. Here the sample spans approximately 300,000 clones, 88% being singletons. This clone appeared once. This CDR3 spans 15 amino acids. CDR1 MRHNA and CDR2 SNTAGT come from the germline V gene. With V trimmed by 6 bases and J by 1 base, 5 bases remained unmatched.

V and J are TRBV6-4 and TRBJ2-1; TRBD1 matches at 8 bases. This TCR was sampled from a woman aged 25 to 45 with COVID-19, enrolled during active disease. Input material: peripheral blood. The DNA for the CDR3 is TGTGCCAGCAGAAGGGACAGGAATTCCTACAATGAGCAGTTCTTC. This gives the protein CASRRDRNSYNEQFF.